This passage covers 22 T cell receptor beta chains from one sample sequenced in a study of T cell responses to AZD1222 COVID-19 vaccine. Clones were sequenced by immunoSEQ multiplex PCR, and TCRdb holds only the in-frame ones, with some missing. The sample lists roughly 100,000 clones, about 90% occurring once. The material was peripheral blood, obtained on day 0 of AZD1222 vaccination. These receptors were taken from an adult in good health.

The chain links TRBV18 to TRBJ2-2; D is uncertain. This CDR3 has 12 amino acids. Trimming stripped 4 bases from V and 5 bases from J, with 5 bases between. Germline V CDR1 and CDR2: KGHSH, LQKENI. The DNA for the CDR3 is TGTGCCAGCTCACTTGGGACCGGGGAGCTGTTTTTT. Translated, it gives CASSLGTGELFF.

The chain couples TRBV4-1 to TRBJ1-1; no reliable D call. Germline lookup yields CDR1 MGHRA and CDR2 YSYEKL. V lost 1 base to trimming and J lost 5 bases, with 8 bases between them. The CDR3 has 13 amino acids. This chain's CDR3 is CASSQVGFTEAFF. The CDR3 coding sequence is TGCGCCAGCAGCCAAGTAGGGTTTACTGAAGCTTTCTTT.

The V gene is TRBV11-2, the J gene TRBJ2-1, with 7 bases fitting TRBD2. This CDR3 is 17 amino acids long. Germline V gene lookup returns CDR1 SGHAT and CDR2 FQNNGV. J was trimmed by 0 bases and V by 5 bases; bases with no gene match: 10. In DNA, the CDR3 is TGTGCCAGCAGCCCGGCCGGGCGGGAGTCCTCCTACAATGAGCAGTTCTTC. It yields the protein CASSPAGRESSYNEQFF.

The V and J genes are TRBV7-9 and TRBJ1-5, with D hard to call. Trimming shortened V by 3 bases and J by 6 bases, and 15 bases separated the two germline ends. CDR3 size: 15 residues. Germline assignment: CDR1 SEHNR and CDR2 FQNEAQ (reference sequence). CDR3 protein: CASSLDLVAGQPQHF. CDR3 DNA: TGTGCCAGCAGCTTGGACTTAGTAGCGGGTCAGCCCCAGCATTTT.

The rearrangement uses TRBV7-2 and TRBJ1-2; TRBD1 agrees at 8 bases. Per germline, CDR1 SGHTA and CDR2 FQGNSA. V gave up 5 bases and J gave up 2 bases; unmatched junction bases: 7. The CDR3 spans 15 residues. The CDR3, as DNA: TGTGCCAGCAGCACTTCGACAGGGGTGAACTATGGCTACACCTTC. It is translated as CASSTSTGVNYGYTF.

This clone has just one count. The chain has TRBV23-1 and TRBJ1-6; 9 nucleotides agree with TRBD1. Being an ORF, TRBV23-1 has a function that is uncertain. The CDR3 spans 16 residues. The V segment lost 2 bases and the J segment 5 bases; nucleotides outside the gene matches: 4. DNA for the CDR3: TGCGCCAGCAGTCAAACTACAGGGGGCAATAATTCACCCCTCCACTTT. Translating it yields CASSQTTGGNNSPLHF.

V usage is TRBV28 and J usage is TRBJ2-1; 11 bases agree with TRBD2. The CDR3 totals 17 residues. The trim removed 6 bases at V and 7 bases at J, leaving 14 bases unmatched. Germline CDR1 and CDR2: MDHEN and SYDVKM. DNA of the CDR3: TGTGCCAGCAGACCGGGACTAGCGGCTTTTTTGGGAAATGAGCAGTTCTTC. It yields the protein CASRPGLAAFLGNEQFF. The variable domain in full, with the rest retrieved from reference TRBV28 and TRBJ2-1, is DVKVTQSSRYLVKRTGEKVFLECVQDMDHENMFWYRQDPGLGLRLIYFSYDVKMKEKGDIPEGYSVSREKKERFSLILESASTNQTSMYLCASRPGLAAFLGNEQFFGPGTRLTVL.

The rearrangement uses TRBV19 and TRBJ2-7; D perhaps matches TRBD2 (5 bases). Germline CDR1 LNHDA, CDR2 SQIVND (reference sequence). This CDR3 comprises 13 residues. The germline V and J ends were trimmed by 3 bases and 4 bases, with 10 bases remaining between them. CDR3 nucleotide sequence: TGTGCCAGTAGTATTGGACTCCAATACGAGCAGTACTTC. It encodes CASSIGLQYEQYF.

V gene TRBV28 combines with J gene TRBJ1-2; D may be TRBD1 (6 bases). CDR3 size: 15 residues. Germline CDR1 and CDR2: MDHEN and SYDVKM. Trimming removed 6 bases from V and 0 bases from J, with 14 bases in between. CDR3 sequence: CASRTGSPPNYGYTF. Written as DNA, the CDR3 is TGTGCCAGCAGAACAGGGTCACCACCTAACTATGGCTACACCTTC.

The chain uses TRBV18 and TRBJ2-7, with D tentatively TRBD2 (6 bases). There are 12 residues in the CDR3. CDR1 and CDR2 (germline): KGHSH, LQKENI. Trimming stripped 6 bases from V and 7 bases from J, with 13 bases between. CDR3 loop: CASSPGAREQYF. The CDR3 nucleotides are TGTGCCAGCTCCCCGGGAGCCCGGGAGCAGTACTTC.

This sequence joins TRBV19 and TRBJ1-5; no clear D gene. Germline CDR1 LNHDA, CDR2 SQIVND (reference sequence). The CDR3 runs 16 residues. The V end was cut by 10 bases, the J end by 0 bases, with 19 bases between. The CDR3 sequence is CATSQMTLYSNQPQHF. CDR3 nucleotide sequence: TGTGCCACCAGCCAGATGACACTGTATAGCAATCAGCCCCAGCATTTT.

This clone was picked up a small number of times. The chain is built from TRBV5-1 and TRBJ2-2; D ambiguous. Trimming stripped 0 bases from V and 2 bases from J, with 11 bases between. Germline-derived CDR1 and CDR2 are SGHRS and YFSETQ. This CDR3 is built from 16 residues. The CDR3 protein is CASSLDPNSNTGELFF. The CDR3 DNA follows: TGCGCCAGCAGCTTGGACCCTAACAGTAACACCGGGGAGCTGTTTTTT.

The V gene is TRBV27, the J gene TRBJ1-5, with a possible D match to TRBD1 (5 bases). Trimming took off 0 bases at V and 9 bases at J, with 15 bases between the two ends. CDR1 and CDR2 (germline): MNHEY, SMNVEV (reference sequence). The CDR3 totals 15 residues. CDR3 nucleotides: TGTGCCAGCAGTTTATCGGTGGGGGGGGAAAGGCCCCAGCATTTT. Its protein is CASSLSVGGERPQHF.

The rearrangement joins TRBV7-9 to TRBJ1-1; D possibly corresponds to TRBD1 (5 bases). V lost 1 base and J 3 bases, leaving 15 bases between the germline ends. This CDR3 spans 16 amino acids. The V gene's germline CDR1 is SEHNR and CDR2 FQNEAQ (reference sequence). The CDR3 protein is CASSLDFGLGDTEAFF. The CDR3 DNA follows: TGTGCCAGCAGCTTAGATTTTGGCCTGGGGGACACTGAAGCTTTCTTT.

This chain joins TRBV30 and TRBJ1-6, with TRBD1 as a possible D gene (5 bases). The CDR3 sequence is 14 residues long. V dropped 3 bases and J dropped 8 bases, with 14 bases sitting between them. Germline lookup yields CDR1 GTSNPN and CDR2 SVGIG (reference sequence). The CDR3 nucleotides read TGTGCCTGGAGAGGGGACGTTAAGGATTCACCCCTCCACTTT. Protein: CAWRGDVKDSPLHF.

The chain couples TRBV11-2 to TRBJ2-7; perhaps TRBD2 as D (6 bases). Germline CDR1 reads SGHAT; CDR2 reads FQNNGV. V shed 1 base and J shed 5 bases, with 12 bases lying between them. The CDR3 length is 14 residues. DNA of the CDR3: TGTGCCAGCAGCTTAGCGGGAGTAACCAACGAGCAGTACTTC. Translated, it gives CASSLAGVTNEQYF.

This rearrangement joins TRBV5-4 to TRBJ2-6, with 13 bases matching TRBD2. V gave up 4 bases and J gave up 0 bases; unmatched junction bases: 4. Germline V lookup: CDR1 SGHNT, CDR2 YYREEE (reference sequence). The length of the CDR3 is 18 residues. The CDR3 loop reads CASSQTSGRDSGANVLTF. As DNA, the CDR3 is TGTGCCAGCAGCCAAACTAGCGGGAGGGACTCTGGGGCCAACGTCCTGACTTTC.

The gene calls are TRBV5-1 and TRBJ2-2, with D maybe TRBD1 (6 bases). The germline CDR1 and CDR2 sequences are SGHRS and YFSETQ. V lost 0 bases to trimming and J lost 7 bases, with 13 bases between them. The CDR3 is 15 amino acids. The CDR3 nucleotides read TGCGCCAGCAGCTTGGGACAGGTGGGGATCGGGGAGCTGTTTTTT. This translates into CASSLGQVGIGELFF.

This chain uses TRBV4-1 with TRBJ1-2, with a tentative D call TRBD1 (5 bases). V was clipped by 2 bases and J by 1 base, with 8 bases between them. The V gene's germline CDR1 is MGHRA and CDR2 YSYEKL. This CDR3 is 14 amino acids long. The CDR3 is CASSQPGRNYGYTF. CDR3 sequence (DNA): TGCGCCAGCAGCCAACCGGGACGTAACTATGGCTACACCTTC.

The chain uses TRBV7-9 and TRBJ1-1; D is unclear. Deletions cut 4 bases from V and 0 bases from J, with 15 bases between. The CDR3 covers 16 residues. Germline CDR1 reads SEHNR; CDR2 reads FQNEAQ (reference sequence). CDR3 residues: CASSSMVGPMNTEAFF. The CDR3 DNA is TGTGCCAGCAGCTCTATGGTCGGACCGATGAACACTGAAGCTTTCTTT.

The gene calls are TRBV27 and TRBJ1-5, with 7 bases aligning to TRBD1. V was clipped by 2 bases and J by 0 bases; unmatched bases: 7. There are 17 residues in the CDR3. Germline values: CDR1 MNHEY, CDR2 SMNVEV (reference sequence). CDR3 region: CASSLVAGGVSNQPQHF. The CDR3 DNA reads as TGTGCCAGCAGTTTAGTGGCAGGGGGGGTTAGCAATCAGCCCCAGCATTTT.

The chain uses TRBV19 and TRBJ1-2, with TRBD1 matching 9 bases. Trimming at V came to 5 bases and at J to 10 bases, leaving 11 bases not matched to a gene. The length of the CDR3 is 14 residues. The germline CDR1 and CDR2 sequences are LNHDA and SQIVND (reference sequence). CDR3 coding DNA: TGTGCCAGTAGTTGGGCGGCGGGACAGGGTGACTACACCTTC. This gives the protein CASSWAAGQGDYTF.